The next 14 T cell receptor beta chains were all read from a single sample in a study of T cells in localized non-small cell lung cancer. Sequencing used immunoSEQ multiplex PCR; TCRdb keeps in-frame clones, though not all of them. The table has about 2,700 clones, less than 25% seen once. This material consisted of lung tumor tissue, taken before any cancer treatment. These receptor sequences come from a woman aged 35-75 years with stage I lung adenocarcinoma.

This clone was recorded a few times. CDR3 region: CASSVGLISNQPQHF. As DNA, the CDR3 is TGTGCCAGTAGTGTCGGACTGATTAGCAATCAGCCCCAGCATTTT. This sequence joins TRBV19 and TRBJ1-5; no reliable D call. CDR1 is LNHDA, CDR2 SQIVND, per germline (reference sequence). V was cut by 5 bases and J by 0 bases, with 11 bases left in between. The CDR3 consists of 15 residues.

A few counts support this clone. This rearrangement joins TRBV6-8 to TRBJ2-7, with a possible D match to TRBD1 (6 bases). CDR3 length: 13 amino acids. With 2 bases removed from V and 4 bases from J, the gap between germline ends came to 9 bases. Germline CDR1 is MNHGY and CDR2 is SAAAGT. This CDR3 is CASSYQTGYEQYF. The DNA for the CDR3 is TGTGCCAGCAGTTACCAAACAGGGTACGAGCAGTACTTC.

This clone was observed a handful of times. The chain employs TRBV6-8 and TRBJ1-2; D gene unclear. This CDR3 is built from 13 residues. Trimming pared 5 bases from V and 4 bases from J, leaving 11 bases between. The germline gives CDR1 MNHGY, CDR2 SAAAGT. CDR3 residues: CASSNLGSYGYTF. Here the CDR3 DNA reads TGTGCCAGCAGTAATCTTGGGTCCTATGGCTACACCTTC.

About this clone: The junction departs from germline at one end; a sequencing error may be responsible. The chain's CDR3 is CASSVGPGGQETQYF. CDR3 DNA sequence: TGTGCCAGCAGTGTAGGGCCAGGGGGGCAGGAGACCCAGTACTTC. The chain carries TRBV9 and TRBJ2-5; D is perhaps TRBD1 (7 bases). Germline V gives CDR1 SGDLS, CDR2 YYNGEE. There are 15 residues in the CDR3.

The rearrangement joins TRBV30 to TRBJ1-6; no reliable D call. Germline CDR1 is GTSNPN and CDR2 is SVGIG (reference sequence). This CDR3 spans 14 amino acids. V was cut by 0 bases and J by 2 bases, with 5 bases left in between. The DNA of the CDR3 is TGTGCCTGGAGTGTAGGGCCCTATAATTCACCCCTCCACTTT. It encodes CAWSVGPYNSPLHF.

The chain couples TRBV6-8 to TRBJ1-1; TRBD1 agrees at 8 bases. The V gene end was trimmed by 9 bases and the J gene end by 1 base; junction bases not matched to a gene: 19. Per germline, CDR1 MNHGY and CDR2 SAAAGT. There are 18 residues in the CDR3. For the CDR3, the DNA is TGTGCCAGTTTCCCACCTCCCGGACAGGGAAACTCGAACACTGAAGCTTTCTTT. It yields the protein CASFPPPGQGNSNTEAFF.

V gene TRBV9 combines with J gene TRBJ2-7; D not resolved. CDR3 length: 14 residues. V gave up 2 bases and J gave up 2 bases, with 11 bases separating them. CDR1 is SGDLS and CDR2 is YYNGEE in the germline V gene. The CDR3: CASSVTQWAYEQYF. The CDR3 DNA is TGTGCCAGCAGCGTGACTCAGTGGGCCTACGAGCAGTACTTC.

This clone is large within its sample. The rearrangement links TRBV6-8 to TRBJ1-6, with D perhaps matching TRBD1 (6 bases). CDR1 MNHGY and CDR2 SAAAGT come from the germline V gene. V was clipped by 5 bases and J by 7 bases, with 15 bases between them. This CDR3 contains 15 residues. The CDR3 DNA reads as TGTGCCAGCAGTCCCGGGACACTGGGGAATTCACCCCTCCACTTT. Protein: CASSPGTLGNSPLHF.

The chain employs TRBV11-3 and TRBJ1-1; 10 bases agree with TRBD1. The V gene's germline CDR1 is SGHNT and CDR2 YENEEA. The CDR3 spans 14 residues. V shed 6 bases and J 4 bases; nucleotides not matched to a gene: 5. For the CDR3, the DNA is TGTGCCAGCAGACTGGACAGGGGGGGCACTGAAGCTTTCTTT. Protein: CASRLDRGGTEAFF.

In its sample, this clone was seen a few times. The chain carries TRBV6-1 and TRBJ1-1; D is ambiguous. V was trimmed by 1 base and J by 4 bases, leaving 10 bases between them. This CDR3 has 14 amino acids. In germline, CDR1 is MNHNS, CDR2 SASEGT. Here the CDR3 DNA reads TGTGCCAGCAGTGAAGGGGGAAGGGCCACTGAAGCTTTCTTT. Translated: CASSEGGRATEAFF.

This clone qualifies as medium-sized. The chain joins TRBV9 to TRBJ2-3; 9 bases line up with TRBD2. CDR1 SGDLS and CDR2 YYNGEE come from the germline V gene. The CDR3 has 15 amino acids. Losses at the gene ends were 3 bases for V and 7 bases for J; bases not matched to a gene: 9. The CDR3 region has the DNA TGTGCCAGCAGCGACGTAGGCGGGACTAGCAATACGCAGTATTTT. Protein product: CASSDVGGTSNTQYF.

The chain carries TRBV9 and TRBJ1-1, with D unresolved. The germline CDR1 and CDR2 sequences are SGDLS and YYNGEE. The CDR3 loop spans 15 amino acids. The germline V and J ends were trimmed by 0 bases and 0 bases, with 9 bases remaining between them. The CDR3 loop is CASSVDVSMNTEAFF. The CDR3 DNA is TGTGCCAGCAGCGTAGACGTCAGTATGAACACTGAAGCTTTCTTT.

In this sample, this clone turned up a few times. The rearrangement uses TRBV1 and TRBJ2-3; the DNA was not used to check the table's D call, TRBD1. TRBV1 is tagged as a pseudogene. The CDR3 contains 15 residues. In DNA form, the CDR3 reads TGCGCCAGCAGCCAAGATTTGGGCTACACAGATACGCAGTATTTT. Translating gives CASSQDLGYTDTQYF.

V is TRBV19 and J is TRBJ1-1; 11 bases fit TRBD1. Germline V gives CDR1 LNHDA, CDR2 SQIVND (reference sequence). This CDR3 comprises 15 residues. With 9 bases clipped from V and 3 bases from J, the junction kept 9 bases outside the gene matches. The CDR3: CASRDRGFSDTEAFF. CDR3 sequence (DNA): TGTGCCAGCCGGGACAGGGGGTTCAGTGACACTGAAGCTTTCTTT.